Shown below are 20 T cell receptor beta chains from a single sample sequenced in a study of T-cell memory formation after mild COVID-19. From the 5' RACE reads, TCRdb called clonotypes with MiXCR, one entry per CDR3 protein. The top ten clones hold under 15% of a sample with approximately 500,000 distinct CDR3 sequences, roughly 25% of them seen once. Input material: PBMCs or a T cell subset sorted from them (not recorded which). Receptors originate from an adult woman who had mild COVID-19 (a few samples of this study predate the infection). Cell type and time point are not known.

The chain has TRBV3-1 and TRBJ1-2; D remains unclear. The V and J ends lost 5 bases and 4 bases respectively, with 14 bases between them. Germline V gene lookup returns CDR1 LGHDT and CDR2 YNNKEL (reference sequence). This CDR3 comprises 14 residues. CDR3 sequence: CASSFAKTGYGYTF. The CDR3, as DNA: TGTGCCAGCAGCTTTGCCAAGACGGGCTATGGCTACACCTTC.

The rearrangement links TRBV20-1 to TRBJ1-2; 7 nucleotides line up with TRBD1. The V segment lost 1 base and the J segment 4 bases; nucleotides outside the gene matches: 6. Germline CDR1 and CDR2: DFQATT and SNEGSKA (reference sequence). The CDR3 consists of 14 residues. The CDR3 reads CSARAGTDLYGYTF. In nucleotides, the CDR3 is TGCAGTGCTAGAGCCGGGACAGATCTCTATGGCTACACCTTC.

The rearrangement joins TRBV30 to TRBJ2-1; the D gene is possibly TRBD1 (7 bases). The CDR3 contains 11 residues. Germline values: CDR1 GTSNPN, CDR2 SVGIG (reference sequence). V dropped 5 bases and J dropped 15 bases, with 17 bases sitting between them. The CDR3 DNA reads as TGTGCCTGGGGAGGGGGCCCCGGTTTGTTCTTC. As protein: CAWGGGPGLFF.

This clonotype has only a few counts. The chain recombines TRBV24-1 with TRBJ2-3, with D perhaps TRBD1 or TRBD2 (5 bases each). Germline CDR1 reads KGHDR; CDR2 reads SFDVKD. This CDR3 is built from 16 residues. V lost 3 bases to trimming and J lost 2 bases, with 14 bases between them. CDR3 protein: CATSDPGTLLTDTQYF. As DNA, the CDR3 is TGTGCCACCAGTGATCCCGGGACCCTACTCACAGATACGCAGTATTTT.

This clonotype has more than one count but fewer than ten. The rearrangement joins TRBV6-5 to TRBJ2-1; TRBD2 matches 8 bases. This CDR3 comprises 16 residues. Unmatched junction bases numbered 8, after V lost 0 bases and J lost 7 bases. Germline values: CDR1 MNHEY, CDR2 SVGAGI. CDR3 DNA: TGTGCCAGCAGTTACTCAACTAGCGGACTCTTAAATGAGCAGTTCTTC. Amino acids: CASSYSTSGLLNEQFF.

The CDR3 is CAISDLGSGRSYNEQFF. As DNA, the CDR3 is TGTGCCATCAGTGACCTAGGGAGCGGACGATCCTACAATGAGCAGTTCTTC. The chain carries TRBV10-3 and TRBJ2-1; D perhaps matches TRBD2 (5 bases). V lost 3 bases and J 1 base, leaving 16 bases between the germline ends. The germline V gene has CDR1 ENHRY and CDR2 SYGVKD. CDR3 length: 17 amino acids.

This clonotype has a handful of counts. The CDR3 spells CATSAQAIGTDTQYF. CDR3 nucleotide sequence: TGTGCCACCAGTGCACAGGCGATCGGCACAGATACGCAGTATTTT. This chain uses TRBV24-1 with TRBJ2-3, with TRBD1 as a possible D gene (5 bases). Germline CDR1 is KGHDR and CDR2 is SFDVKD. The CDR3 has 15 residues. Deletions cut 5 bases from V and 1 base from J, with 12 bases between.

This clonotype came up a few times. In DNA form, the CDR3 reads TGTGCCAGCATCCAGAGGGGTAGCACAGATACGCAGTATTTT. It is translated as CASIQRGSTDTQYF. The rearrangement joins TRBV6-2 or TRBV6-3 to TRBJ2-3; D is perhaps TRBD1 or TRBD2 (5 bases each). Germline V lookup: CDR1 MNHEY, CDR2 SVGEGT. With 7 bases removed from V and 0 bases from J, the gap between germline ends came to 11 bases. The CDR3 length is 14 residues.

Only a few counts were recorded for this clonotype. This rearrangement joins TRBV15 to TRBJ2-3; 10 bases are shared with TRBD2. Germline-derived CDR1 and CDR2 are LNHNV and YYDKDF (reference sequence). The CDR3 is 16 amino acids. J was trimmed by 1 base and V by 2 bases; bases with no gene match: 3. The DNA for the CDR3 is TGTGCCACCAGCAGATTCGGACTAGCGGGCACAGATACGCAGTATTTT. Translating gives CATSRFGLAGTDTQYF.

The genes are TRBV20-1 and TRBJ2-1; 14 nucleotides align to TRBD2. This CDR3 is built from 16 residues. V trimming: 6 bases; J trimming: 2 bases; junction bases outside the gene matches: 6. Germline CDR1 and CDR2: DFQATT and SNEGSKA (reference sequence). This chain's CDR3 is CSAQRTSGGTYNEQFF. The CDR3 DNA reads TGCAGTGCCCAGAGGACTAGCGGGGGGACCTACAATGAGCAGTTCTTC.

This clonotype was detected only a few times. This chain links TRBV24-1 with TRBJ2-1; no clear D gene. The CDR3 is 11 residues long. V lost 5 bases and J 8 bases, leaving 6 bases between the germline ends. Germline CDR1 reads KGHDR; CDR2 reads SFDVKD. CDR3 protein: CATSGWDEQFF. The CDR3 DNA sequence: TGTGCCACCAGTGGCTGGGATGAGCAGTTCTTC.

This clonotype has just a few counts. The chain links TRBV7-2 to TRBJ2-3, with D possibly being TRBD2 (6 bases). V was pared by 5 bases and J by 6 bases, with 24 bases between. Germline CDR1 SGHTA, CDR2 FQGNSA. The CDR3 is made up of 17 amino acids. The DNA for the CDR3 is TGTGCCAGCAGCCCCTTAACCAGCGGGCCGCCCCGGGATACGCAGTATTTT. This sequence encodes CASSPLTSGPPRDTQYF.

The CDR3, as DNA: TGTGCCAGCAGCCCCGGGACTGGGGACCCCTACGAGCAGTACTTC. It encodes CASSPGTGDPYEQYF. The chain uses TRBV4-2 and TRBJ2-7; D possibly corresponds to TRBD2 (6 bases). The length of the CDR3 is 15 residues. Between the trimmed V and J ends, which lost 4 bases and 2 bases, there was a span of 15 bases. CDR1 is LGHNA, CDR2 YNFKEQ, per germline.

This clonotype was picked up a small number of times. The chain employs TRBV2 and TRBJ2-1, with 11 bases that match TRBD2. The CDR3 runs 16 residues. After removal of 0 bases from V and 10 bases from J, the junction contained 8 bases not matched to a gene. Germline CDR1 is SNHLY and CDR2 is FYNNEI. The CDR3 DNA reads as TGTGCCAGCAGTGAAGCGCAACTAGCGGGGGCGAGGGAGCAGTTCTTC. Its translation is CASSEAQLAGAREQFF.

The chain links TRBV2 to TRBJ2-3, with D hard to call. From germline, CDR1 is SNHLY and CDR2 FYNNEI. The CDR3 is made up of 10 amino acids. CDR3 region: CAQTRDTQYF. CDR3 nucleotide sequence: TGTGCACAGACCCGAGATACGCAGTATTTT. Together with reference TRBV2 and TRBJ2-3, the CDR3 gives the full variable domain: EPEVTQTPSHQVTQMGQEVILRCVPISNHLYFYWYRQILGQKVEFLVSFYNNEISEKSEIFDDQFSVERPDGSNFTLKIRSTKLEDSAMYFCAQTRDTQYFGPGTRLTVL.

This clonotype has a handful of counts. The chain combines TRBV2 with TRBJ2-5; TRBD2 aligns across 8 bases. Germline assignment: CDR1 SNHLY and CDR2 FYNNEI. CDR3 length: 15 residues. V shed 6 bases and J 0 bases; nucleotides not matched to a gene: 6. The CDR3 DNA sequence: TGTGCCAGCAGGAGACTAGCGACCGACCAAGAGACCCAGTACTTC. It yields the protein CASRRLATDQETQYF.

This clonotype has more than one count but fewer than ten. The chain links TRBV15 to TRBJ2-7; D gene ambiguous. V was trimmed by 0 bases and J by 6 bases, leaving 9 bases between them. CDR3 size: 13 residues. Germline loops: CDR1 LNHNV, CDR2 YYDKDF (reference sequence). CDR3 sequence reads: CATSRDPRGEQYF. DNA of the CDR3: TGTGCCACCAGCAGAGATCCGAGAGGCGAGCAGTACTTC.

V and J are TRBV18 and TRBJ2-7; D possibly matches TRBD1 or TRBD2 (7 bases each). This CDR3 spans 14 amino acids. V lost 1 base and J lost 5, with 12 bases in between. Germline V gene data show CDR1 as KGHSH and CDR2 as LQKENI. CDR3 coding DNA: TGTGCCAGCTCACCACGGGAGGGGGCGGACGAGCAGTACTTC. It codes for CASSPREGADEQYF.

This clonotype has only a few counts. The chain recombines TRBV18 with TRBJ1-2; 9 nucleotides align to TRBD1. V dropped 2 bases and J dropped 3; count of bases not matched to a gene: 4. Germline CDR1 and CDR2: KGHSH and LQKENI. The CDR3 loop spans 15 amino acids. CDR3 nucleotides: TGTGCCAGCTCACCAAACACAGGGGGCGACTATGGCTACACCTTC. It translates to CASSPNTGGDYGYTF.

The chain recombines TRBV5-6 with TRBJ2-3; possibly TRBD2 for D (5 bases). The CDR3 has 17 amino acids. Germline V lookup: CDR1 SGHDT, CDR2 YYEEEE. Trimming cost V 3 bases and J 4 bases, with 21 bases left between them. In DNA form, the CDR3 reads TGTGCCAGCAGCTCCACCAGAGGTTTGGGAGCGGCAGATACGCAGTATTTT. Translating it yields CASSSTRGLGAADTQYF. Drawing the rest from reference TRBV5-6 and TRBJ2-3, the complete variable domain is DAGVTQSPTHLIKTRGQQVTLRCSPKSGHDTVSWYQQALGQGPQFIFQYYEEEERQRGNFPDRFSGHQFPNYSSELNVNALLLGDSALYLCASSSTRGLGAADTQYFGPGTRLTVL.